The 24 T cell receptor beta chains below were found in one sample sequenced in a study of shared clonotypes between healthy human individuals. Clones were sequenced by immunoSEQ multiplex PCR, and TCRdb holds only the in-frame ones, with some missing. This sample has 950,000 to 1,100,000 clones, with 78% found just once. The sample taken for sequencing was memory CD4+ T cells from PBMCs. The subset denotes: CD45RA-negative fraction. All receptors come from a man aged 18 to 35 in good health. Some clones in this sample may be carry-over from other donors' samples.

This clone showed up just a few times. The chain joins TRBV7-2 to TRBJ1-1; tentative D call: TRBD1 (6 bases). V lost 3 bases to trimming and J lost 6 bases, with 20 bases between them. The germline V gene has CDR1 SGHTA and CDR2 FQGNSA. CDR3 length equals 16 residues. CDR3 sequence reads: CASSFLIGGRIPEAFF. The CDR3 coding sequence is TGTGCCAGCAGCTTCCTGATAGGGGGGCGGATACCTGAAGCTTTCTTT. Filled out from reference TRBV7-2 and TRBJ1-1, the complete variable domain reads GAGVSQSPSNKVTEKGKDVELRCDPISGHTALYWYRQSLGQGLEFLIYFQGNSAPDKSGLPSDRFSAERTGGSVSTLTIQRTQQEDSAVYLCASSFLIGGRIPEAFFGQGTRLTVV.

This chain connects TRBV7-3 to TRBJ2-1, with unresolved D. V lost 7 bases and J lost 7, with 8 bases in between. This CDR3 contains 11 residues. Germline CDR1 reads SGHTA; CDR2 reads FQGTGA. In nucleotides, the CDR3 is TGTGCCAGCACTAACTCGAATGAGCAGTTCTTC. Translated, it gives CASTNSNEQFF.

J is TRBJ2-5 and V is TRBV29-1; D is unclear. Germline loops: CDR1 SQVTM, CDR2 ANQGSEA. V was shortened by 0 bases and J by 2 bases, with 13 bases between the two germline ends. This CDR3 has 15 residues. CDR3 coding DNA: TGCAGCGTTGAAGATCAAGGTGGCAGGCAAGAGACCCAGTACTTC. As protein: CSVEDQGGRQETQYF.

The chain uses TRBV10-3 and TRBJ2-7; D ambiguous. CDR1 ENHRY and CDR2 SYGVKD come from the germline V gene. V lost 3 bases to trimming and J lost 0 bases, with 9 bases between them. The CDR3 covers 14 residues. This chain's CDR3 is CAISETVSSYEQYF. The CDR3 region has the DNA TGTGCCATCAGTGAAACAGTTAGCTCCTACGAGCAGTACTTC.

Written as DNA, the CDR3 is TGTGCCAGCAGTTTTAACGGGGGGTATGGCTACACCTTC. It specifies CASSFNGGYGYTF. V usage is TRBV27 and J usage is TRBJ1-2, with D possibly being TRBD1 (5 bases). The V gene's germline CDR1 is MNHEY and CDR2 SMNVEV (reference sequence). Trimming removed 3 bases at V and 5 bases at J, with 10 bases between. This CDR3 contains 13 residues.

CDR3 bases: TGTGCCTGGAGAGGAGGGCAGGGCCCCGAGCAGTACTTC. Its translation: CAWRGGQGPEQYF. The V call is TRBV30, the J call TRBJ2-7; D is perhaps TRBD2 (6 bases). Germline-derived CDR1 and CDR2 are GTSNPN and SVGIG (reference sequence). Deletions cut 3 bases from V and 6 bases from J, with 15 bases between. CDR3 length: 13 amino acids.

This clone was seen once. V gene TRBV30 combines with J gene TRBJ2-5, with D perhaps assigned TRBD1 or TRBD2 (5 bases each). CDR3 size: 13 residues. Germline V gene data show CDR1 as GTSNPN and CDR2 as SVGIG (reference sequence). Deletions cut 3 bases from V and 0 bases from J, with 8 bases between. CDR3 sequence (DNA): TGTGCCTGGAGCAGGGACCACCAAGAGACCCAGTACTTC. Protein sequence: CAWSRDHQETQYF. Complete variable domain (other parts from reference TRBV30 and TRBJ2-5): SQTIHQWPATLVQPVGSPLSLECTVEGTSNPNLYWYRQAAGRGLQLLFYSVGIGQISSEVPQNLSASRPQDRQFILSSKKLLLSDSGFYLCAWSRDHQETQYFGPGTRLLVL.

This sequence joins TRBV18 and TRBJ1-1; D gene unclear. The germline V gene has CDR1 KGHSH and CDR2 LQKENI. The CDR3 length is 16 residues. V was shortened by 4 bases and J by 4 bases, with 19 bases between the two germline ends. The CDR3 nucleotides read TGTGCCAGCTCACTAGACCGCCCCCCAGCCGTCACTGAAGCTTTCTTT. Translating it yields CASSLDRPPAVTEAFF. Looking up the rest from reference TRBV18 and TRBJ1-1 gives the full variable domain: NAGVMQNPRHLVRRRGQEARLRCSPMKGHSHVYWYRQLPEEGLKFMVYLQKENIIDESGMPKERFSAEFPKEGPSILRIQQVVRGDSAAYFCASSLDRPPAVTEAFFGQGTRLTVV.

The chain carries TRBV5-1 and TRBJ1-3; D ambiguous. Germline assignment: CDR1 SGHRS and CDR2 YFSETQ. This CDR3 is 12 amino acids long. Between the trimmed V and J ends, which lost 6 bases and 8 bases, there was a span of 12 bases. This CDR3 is CASTPGGDTIYF. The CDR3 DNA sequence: TGCGCCAGCACCCCCGGAGGTGACACCATATATTTT.

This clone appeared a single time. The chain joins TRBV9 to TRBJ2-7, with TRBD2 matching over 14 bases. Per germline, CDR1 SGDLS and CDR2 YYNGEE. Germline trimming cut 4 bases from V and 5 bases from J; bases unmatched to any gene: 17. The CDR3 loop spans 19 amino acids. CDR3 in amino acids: CASSPRTSGRPGWEDEQYF. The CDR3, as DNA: TGTGCCAGCAGCCCCCGGACTAGCGGGAGGCCTGGCTGGGAGGACGAGCAGTACTTC.

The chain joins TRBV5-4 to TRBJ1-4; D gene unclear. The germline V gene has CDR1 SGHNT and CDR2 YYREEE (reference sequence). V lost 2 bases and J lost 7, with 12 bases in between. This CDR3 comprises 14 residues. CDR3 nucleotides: TGTGCCAGCAGCTTTTATGGCAGCCGTGAAAAACTGTTTTTT. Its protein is CASSFYGSREKLFF. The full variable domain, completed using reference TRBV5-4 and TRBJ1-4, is ETGVTQSPTHLIKTRGQQVTLRCSSQSGHNTVSWYQQALGQGPQFIFQYYREEENGRGNFPPRFSGLQFPNYSSELNVNALELDDSALYLCASSFYGSREKLFFGSGTQLSVL.

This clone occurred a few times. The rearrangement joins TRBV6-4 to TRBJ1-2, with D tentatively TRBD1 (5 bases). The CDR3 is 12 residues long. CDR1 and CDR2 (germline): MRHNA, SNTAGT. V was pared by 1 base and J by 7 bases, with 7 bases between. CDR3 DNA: TGTGCCAGCAGTGACTGGCAGGGTGGCTACACCTTC. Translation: CASSDWQGGYTF.

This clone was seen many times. The CDR3 nucleotides are TGTGCCAGCAGCTTAGTGGATTGGGACGAGCAGTACTTC. Its protein product is CASSLVDWDEQYF. The J gene is TRBJ2-7, the V gene TRBV7-2, with no clear D. This CDR3 region has 13 residues. CDR1 SGHTA and CDR2 FQGNSA come from the germline V gene. The germline V and J ends were trimmed by 1 base and 5 bases, with 9 bases remaining between them.

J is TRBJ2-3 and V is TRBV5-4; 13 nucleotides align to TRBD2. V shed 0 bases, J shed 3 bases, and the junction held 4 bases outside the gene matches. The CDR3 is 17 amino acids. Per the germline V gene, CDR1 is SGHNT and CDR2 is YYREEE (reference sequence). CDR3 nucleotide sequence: TGTGCCAGCAGCTTGGGGGGACTAGCGGGAAGGACAGATACGCAGTATTTT. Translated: CASSLGGLAGRTDTQYF.

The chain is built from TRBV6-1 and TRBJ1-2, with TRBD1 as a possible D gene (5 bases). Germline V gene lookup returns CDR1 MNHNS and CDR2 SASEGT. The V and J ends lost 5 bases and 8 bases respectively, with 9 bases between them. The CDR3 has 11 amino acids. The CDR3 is CASSTRQGYTF. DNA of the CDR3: TGTGCCAGCAGTACGCGACAGGGCTACACCTTC.

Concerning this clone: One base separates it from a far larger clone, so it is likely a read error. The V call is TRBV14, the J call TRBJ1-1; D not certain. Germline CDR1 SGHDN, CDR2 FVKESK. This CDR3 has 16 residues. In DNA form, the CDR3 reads TGTGCCAGCAGCCAATACGGAGGCAGCCTGAACGCTGAAGCTTTCTTT. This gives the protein CASSQYGGSLNAEAFF.

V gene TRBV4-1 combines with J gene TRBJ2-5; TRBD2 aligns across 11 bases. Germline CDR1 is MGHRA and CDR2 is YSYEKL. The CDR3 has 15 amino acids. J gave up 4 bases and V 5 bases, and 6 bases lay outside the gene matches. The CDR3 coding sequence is TGCGCCAGCAGCGAAACTAGCGGGAGAGGAGAGACCCAGTACTTC. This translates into CASSETSGRGETQYF.

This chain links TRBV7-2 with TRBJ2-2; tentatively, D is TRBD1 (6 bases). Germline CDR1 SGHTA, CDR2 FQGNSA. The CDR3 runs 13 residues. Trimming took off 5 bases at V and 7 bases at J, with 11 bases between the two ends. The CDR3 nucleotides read TGTGCCAGCAGCCTTGGGACAAGCGGGGAGCTGTTTTTT. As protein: CASSLGTSGELFF.

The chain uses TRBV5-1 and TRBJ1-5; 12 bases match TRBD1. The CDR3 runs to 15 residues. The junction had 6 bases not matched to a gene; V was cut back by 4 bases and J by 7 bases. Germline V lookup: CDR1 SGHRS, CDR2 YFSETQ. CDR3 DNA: TGCGCCAGCAGCGCGGGGACAGGGGGCGGACAGCCCCAGCATTTT. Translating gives CASSAGTGGGQPQHF. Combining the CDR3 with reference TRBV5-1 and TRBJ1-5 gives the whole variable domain KAGVTQTPRYLIKTRGQQVTLSCSPISGHRSVSWYQQTPGQGLQFLFEYFSETQRNKGNFPGRFSGRQFSNSRSEMNVSTLELGDSALYLCASSAGTGGGQPQHFGDGTRLSIL.

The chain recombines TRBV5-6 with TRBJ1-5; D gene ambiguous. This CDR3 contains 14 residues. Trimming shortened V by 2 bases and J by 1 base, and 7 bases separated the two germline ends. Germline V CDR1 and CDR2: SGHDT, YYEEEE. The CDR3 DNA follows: TGTGCCAGCAGCTTACTCTTAAGCAATCAGCCCCAGCATTTT. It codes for CASSLLLSNQPQHF.

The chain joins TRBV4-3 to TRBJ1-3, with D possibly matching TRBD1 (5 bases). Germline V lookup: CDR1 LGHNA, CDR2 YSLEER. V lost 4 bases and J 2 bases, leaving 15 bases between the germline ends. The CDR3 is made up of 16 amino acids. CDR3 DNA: TGCGCCAGCAGCCGCTTAACCGGGACGGCTGGAAACACCATATATTTT. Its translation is CASSRLTGTAGNTIYF.

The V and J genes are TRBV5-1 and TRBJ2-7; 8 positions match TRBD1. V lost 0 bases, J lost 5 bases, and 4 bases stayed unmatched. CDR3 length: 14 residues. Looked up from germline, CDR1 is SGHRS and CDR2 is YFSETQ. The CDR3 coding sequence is TGCGCCAGCAGCTTGGACTCGACAGGGGACGAGCAGTACTTC. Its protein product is CASSLDSTGDEQYF.

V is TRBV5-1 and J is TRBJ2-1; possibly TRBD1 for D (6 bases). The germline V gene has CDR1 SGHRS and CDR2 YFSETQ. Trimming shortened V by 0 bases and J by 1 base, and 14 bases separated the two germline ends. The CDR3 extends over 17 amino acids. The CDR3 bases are TGCGCCAGCAGCTTGGTGGTATCGGGACAATCCTACAATGAGCAGTTCTTC. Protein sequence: CASSLVVSGQSYNEQFF. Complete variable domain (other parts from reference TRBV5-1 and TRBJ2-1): KAGVTQTPRYLIKTRGQQVTLSCSPISGHRSVSWYQQTPGQGLQFLFEYFSETQRNKGNFPGRFSGRQFSNSRSEMNVSTLELGDSALYLCASSLVVSGQSYNEQFFGPGTRLTVL.

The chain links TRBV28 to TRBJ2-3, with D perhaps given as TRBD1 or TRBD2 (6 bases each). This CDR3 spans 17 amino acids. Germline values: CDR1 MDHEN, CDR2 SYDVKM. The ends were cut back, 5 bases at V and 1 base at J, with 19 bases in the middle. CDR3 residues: CASSTGPGAGGTDTQYF. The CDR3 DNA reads TGTGCCAGCAGTACTGGACCGGGAGCAGGGGGCACAGATACGCAGTATTTT.